This TCR beta chain comes out of a study of blood T cell repertoires in COVID-19. Study-level information: COVID-19 samples from acute and convalescent phases originated in the United States, Italy and Spain. PBMCs, B-cell-depleted T cells, or T cells were the source of the cDNA or gDNA that made up the material.

Per the original data handling: Reference gene primer amplification gave nucleated cell count estimates. Sequenced by immunoSEQ multiplex PCR; TCRdb stores in-frame clones only, minus some. V and J calls plus clone size are reproduced from that table; the DNA served to infer D and trimming. The sample lists approximately 350,000 clones, more than 70% occurring once. CDR3 length: 15 amino acids. Germline CDR1 and CDR2: SGHRS and YFSETQ. Trimming cost V 1 base and J 1 base; bases outside gene matches: 4. The chain has TRBV5-1 and TRBJ2-7, with 8 bases matching TRBD2. The material sequenced was peripheral blood. This clonotype was sampled from a man aged 25-45 years with active or convalescent COVID-19. CDR3 amino acids: CASSLSGSRSYEQYF. In DNA form, the CDR3 reads TGCGCCAGCAGCTTGAGCGGGAGTCGGTCCTACGAGCAGTACTTC.